These T cell receptor beta chains were read from a single sample in a study of T cells after yellow fever vaccination. MiXCR, applied by TCRdb to the 5' RACE reads, yields one record per CDR3 protein. The sample shows a few hundred thousand distinct CDR3 sequences, approximately 4% of them seen only once. This material consisted of PBMCs, taken 5 days after the yellow fever booster vaccination. The receptors shown here come from a man between 18 and 29 years old who received the YFV17D yellow fever vaccine. Both conserved end residues are part of each CDR3. D genes are given only for firm matches. Clone size, where shown, is once, few, many, or a class for clones that have expanded.

v_call: TRBV5-5; d_call: -; j_call: TRBJ1-1; clone_size: few; cdr3_nt: TGTGCCAGCAGCTTGGAGGATCCGAGTACAGTGTATCCTTTCTTT; cdr3_aa: CASSLEDPSTVYPFF
v_call: TRBV12-3/TRBV12-4; d_call: -; j_call: TRBJ2-3; clone_size: -; cdr3_nt: TGTGCCAGCAGGCTATGGGATACGCAGTATTTT; cdr3_aa: CASRLWDTQYF
v_call: TRBV18; d_call: -; j_call: TRBJ2-7; clone_size: few; cdr3_nt: TGTGCCAGCTCACCAGATGTCCTCCGCGGCGAGCAGTACTTC; cdr3_aa: CASSPDVLRGEQYF
v_call: TRBV29-1; d_call: TRBD1; j_call: TRBJ2-5; clone_size: few; cdr3_nt: TGCAGCGTTGGCCCCACAGGGGGGACGGTGGCCCAGTACTTC; cdr3_aa: CSVGPTGGTVAQYF
v_call: TRBV7-9; d_call: -; j_call: TRBJ1-5; clone_size: few; cdr3_nt: TGTGCCAGCAGCTTAAGTGATGTTCAGCCCCAGCATTTT; cdr3_aa: CASSLSDVQPQHF
v_call: TRBV30; d_call: -; j_call: TRBJ2-5; clone_size: -; cdr3_nt: TGTGCCTGGAGTGGAAGAGAGACCCAGTACTTC; cdr3_aa: CAWSGRETQYF
v_call: TRBV12-3/TRBV12-4; d_call: TRBD1; j_call: TRBJ1-1; clone_size: many; cdr3_nt: TGTGCCAGCAGTTTAGCGCGGTGGACCCGACAGGGGACTGAAGCTTTCTTT; cdr3_aa: CASSLARWTRQGTEAFF
v_call: TRBV5-1; d_call: -; j_call: TRBJ2-5; clone_size: -; cdr3_nt: TGCGCCAGCAACAGCCAGGGAACGTACCAAGAGACCCAGTACTTC; cdr3_aa: CASNSQGTYQETQYF
v_call: TRBV7-6; d_call: -; j_call: TRBJ2-7; clone_size: many; cdr3_nt: TGTGCCAGCAGCCCACGGATCCGGGGGACCTCCTACGAGCAGTACTTC; cdr3_aa: CASSPRIRGTSYEQYF
v_call: TRBV6-1; d_call: TRBD1; j_call: TRBJ2-5; clone_size: -; cdr3_nt: TGTGCCAGCAGCCGCCTCCCTCAGGGGGCGAGTAGTTTTTACCAAGAGACCCAGTACTTC; cdr3_aa: CASSRLPQGASSFYQETQYF
v_call: TRBV5-4; d_call: -; j_call: TRBJ1-2; clone_size: -; cdr3_nt: TGTGCCAGCAGCTTGGACGGACGGAGCTATGGCTACACCTTC; cdr3_aa: CASSLDGRSYGYTF
v_call: TRBV7-2; d_call: -; j_call: TRBJ2-6; clone_size: -; cdr3_nt: TGTGCCAGCAGCTTAGCGCCGGGGGCTGGGGCCAACGTCCTGACTTTC; cdr3_aa: CASSLAPGAGANVLTF
v_call: TRBV30; d_call: TRBD2; j_call: TRBJ2-3; clone_size: few; cdr3_nt: TGTGCCTGGAGTGTCGGGGGGGGCACAGATACGCAGTATTTT; cdr3_aa: CAWSVGGGTDTQYF
v_call: TRBV19; d_call: -; j_call: TRBJ1-4; clone_size: once; cdr3_nt: TGTGCCAGTAGTATGGCGGGCAGCCCGACGAATGAAAAACTGTTTTTT; cdr3_aa: CASSMAGSPTNEKLFF
v_call: TRBV27; d_call: -; j_call: TRBJ1-2; clone_size: many; cdr3_nt: TGTGCCAGCAGTTTCGGCCGGACCTATGGCTACACCTTC; cdr3_aa: CASSFGRTYGYTF
v_call: TRBV7-6; d_call: TRBD2; j_call: TRBJ2-1; clone_size: -; cdr3_nt: TGTGCCAGCAGCTTAGAAGCTAGCGGGGGGATCTACAATGAGCAGTTCTTC; cdr3_aa: CASSLEASGGIYNEQFF
v_call: TRBV20-1; d_call: -; j_call: TRBJ1-1; clone_size: -; cdr3_nt: TGCAGTGCTAGCGTCCAGAACACTGAAGCTTTCTTT; cdr3_aa: CSASVQNTEAFF
v_call: TRBV12-3/TRBV12-4; d_call: -; j_call: TRBJ2-2; clone_size: many; cdr3_nt: TGTGCCAGCAGTCCCGCATGGAAGGGCGGGGAGCTGTTTTTT; cdr3_aa: CASSPAWKGGELFF
v_call: TRBV12-3/TRBV12-4; d_call: -; j_call: TRBJ1-1; clone_size: few; cdr3_nt: TGTGCCAGCAGTACTCGGGGAAGGGACACTGAAGCTTTCTTT; cdr3_aa: CASSTRGRDTEAFF
v_call: TRBV12-3/TRBV12-4; d_call: TRBD1; j_call: TRBJ2-6; clone_size: few; cdr3_nt: TGTGCCAGCAGTTTAGGGAGAGACAGGGAAATTTCTGGGGCCAACGTCCTGACTTTC; cdr3_aa: CASSLGRDREISGANVLTF
v_call: TRBV7-3; d_call: -; j_call: TRBJ1-1; clone_size: few; cdr3_nt: TGTGCCAGCAGCGCACAGGAGAACACTGAAGCTTTCTTT; cdr3_aa: CASSAQENTEAFF
v_call: TRBV9; d_call: -; j_call: TRBJ1-6; clone_size: few; cdr3_nt: TGTGCCAGCAGCACGGGTAGTCCACCCCTCCACTTT; cdr3_aa: CASSTGSPPLHF
v_call: TRBV5-5; d_call: -; j_call: TRBJ2-4; clone_size: few; cdr3_nt: TGTGCCAGCAGCTTGGGCGGCCAGGCGCTAGCCAAAAACATTCAGTACTTC; cdr3_aa: CASSLGGQALAKNIQYF
v_call: TRBV5-1; d_call: -; j_call: TRBJ1-1; clone_size: few; cdr3_nt: TGCGCCAGCAGCTTGGAAACAAGCGCGGGCACTGAAGCTTTCTTT; cdr3_aa: CASSLETSAGTEAFF
v_call: TRBV6-6; d_call: TRBD2; j_call: TRBJ2-5; clone_size: many; cdr3_nt: TGTGCCAGCAGTCCCTGGGTAGCGGGGGGCCAACAGGTGGAGACCCAGTACTTC; cdr3_aa: CASSPWVAGGQQVETQYF
v_call: TRBV6-4; d_call: -; j_call: TRBJ2-3; clone_size: many; cdr3_nt: TGTGCCAGCAGTGACTCGACCACAGATACGCAGTATTTT; cdr3_aa: CASSDSTTDTQYF
v_call: TRBV5-4; d_call: -; j_call: TRBJ1-2; clone_size: few; cdr3_nt: TGTGCCAGCAGCTGGGATGGTGGGCTCTGGTATGGCTACACCTTC; cdr3_aa: CASSWDGGLWYGYTF
v_call: TRBV3-1; d_call: -; j_call: TRBJ1-1; clone_size: few; cdr3_nt: TGTGCCAGCAGCCACTACGCCCGGGGAGGTGAAGCTTTCTTT; cdr3_aa: CASSHYARGGEAFF
v_call: TRBV20-1; d_call: TRBD2; j_call: TRBJ2-7; clone_size: -; cdr3_nt: TGCAGCCCCCGGGGGGGCGGTCACGAGCAGTACTTC; cdr3_aa: CSPRGGGHEQYF
v_call: TRBV12-3/TRBV12-4; d_call: -; j_call: TRBJ2-2; clone_size: few; cdr3_nt: TGTGCCAGCAGTTTAAGTCGAGGGTTTAGCACCGGGGAGCTGTTTTTT; cdr3_aa: CASSLSRGFSTGELFF
v_call: TRBV5-1; d_call: -; j_call: TRBJ2-1; clone_size: many; cdr3_nt: TGCGCCAGCAGCTTCGGGTCTGCGAATGAGCAGTTCTTC; cdr3_aa: CASSFGSANEQFF
v_call: TRBV12-3/TRBV12-4; d_call: -; j_call: TRBJ2-1; clone_size: -; cdr3_nt: TGTGCCAGCAGTTTAGAGGGGCAGTACAATGAGCAGTTCTTC; cdr3_aa: CASSLEGQYNEQFF
v_call: TRBV7-2; d_call: -; j_call: TRBJ1-6; clone_size: -; cdr3_nt: TGTGCCAGCAGCCCGATACAAAATTCACCCCTCCACTTT; cdr3_aa: CASSPIQNSPLHF
v_call: TRBV12-3/TRBV12-4; d_call: TRBD1; j_call: TRBJ1-1; clone_size: few; cdr3_nt: TGTGCCAGCAGTTCACAGGGGGGACTTGAAGCTTTCTTT; cdr3_aa: CASSSQGGLEAFF
v_call: TRBV20-1; d_call: TRBD1; j_call: TRBJ1-4; clone_size: many; cdr3_nt: TGCAGTGCTAGAGGTTGGGACGGCGAAGGGGGCACGGCTGAAAAACTGTTTTTT; cdr3_aa: CSARGWDGEGGTAEKLFF
v_call: TRBV9; d_call: -; j_call: TRBJ1-4; clone_size: -; cdr3_nt: TGTGCCAGCAGCGTAGGCCGCGACGGGGAAAAACTGTTTTTT; cdr3_aa: CASSVGRDGEKLFF
v_call: TRBV7-3; d_call: -; j_call: TRBJ2-5; clone_size: few; cdr3_nt: TGTGCCAGCAGCGACCGGGACCACCGGCAAGAGACCCAGTACTTC; cdr3_aa: CASSDRDHRQETQYF
v_call: TRBV30; d_call: -; j_call: TRBJ2-3; clone_size: few; cdr3_nt: TGTGCCTGGGGGGACAACACAGATACGCAGTATTTT; cdr3_aa: CAWGDNTDTQYF
v_call: TRBV6-6; d_call: -; j_call: TRBJ1-6; clone_size: few; cdr3_nt: TGTGCCAGCAGCCAGAGGCAGTATAATTCACCCCTCCACTTT; cdr3_aa: CASSQRQYNSPLHF
v_call: TRBV4-3; d_call: -; j_call: TRBJ2-1; clone_size: many; cdr3_nt: TGCGCCAGCAGCCAAGAAAGGAGTGAGCAGTTCTTC; cdr3_aa: CASSQERSEQFF
v_call: TRBV9; d_call: -; j_call: TRBJ2-1; clone_size: many; cdr3_nt: TGTGCCAGCAGCGTAGACGAGGGGCAAAGGCAGTTCTTC; cdr3_aa: CASSVDEGQRQFF
v_call: TRBV27; d_call: TRBD1; j_call: TRBJ1-5; clone_size: few; cdr3_nt: TGTGCCAGCAGTATCCCAGGGGGGCCCCAGCATTTT; cdr3_aa: CASSIPGGPQHF
v_call: TRBV20-1; d_call: -; j_call: TRBJ1-1; clone_size: few; cdr3_nt: TGCAGTGCGGACCCCGGGGCGAACACTGAAGCTTTCTTT; cdr3_aa: CSADPGANTEAFF
v_call: TRBV12-3/TRBV12-4; d_call: -; j_call: TRBJ1-2; clone_size: -; cdr3_nt: TGTGCCAGCAGCGTTAGATGGACAGTCCGAAACCCCTTACGCTACACCTTC; cdr3_aa: CASSVRWTVRNPLRYTF
v_call: TRBV4-2; d_call: -; j_call: TRBJ1-1; clone_size: many; cdr3_nt: TGTGCCAGCAGCCAAGATCGGGTTTGGACTGAAGCTTTCTTT; cdr3_aa: CASSQDRVWTEAFF
v_call: TRBV12-3/TRBV12-4; d_call: -; j_call: TRBJ2-3; clone_size: -; cdr3_nt: TGTGCCAGCTCATCGGGACTTCTGGGGCAGTATTTT; cdr3_aa: CASSSGLLGQYF